The entry that follows covers one TCR beta chain sequence. Its antigen is still unknown. 60 Vbeta and 13 Jbeta primers were used in PCR. TCRdb keeps only in-frame clones here, not all; method: immunoSEQ multiplex PCR. Of 90,000 to 150,000 clones detected, approximately 78% appear once; the ten largest clones hold around 3%. This entry comes from a study of cytomegalovirus exposure and HLA in healthy donors. The study's findings and limits: Confirmation in vitro established that a few CMV-associated chains were specific for CMV antigens.

The CDR3 runs 15 residues. V was pared by 3 bases and J by 4 bases, with 5 bases of the junction left unmatched. Germline assignment: CDR1 MGHRA and CDR2 YSYEKL. The rearrangement joins TRBV4-1 to TRBJ1-2, with TRBD1 matching over 10 bases. The origin of this receptor is a woman aged 25 to 45 in good health and CMV-seropositive. The sample comprised PBMCs. The CDR3 loop is CASSHAGTGAYGYTF. CDR3 in DNA: TGCGCCAGCAGCCACGCCGGGACAGGGGCCTATGGCTACACCTTC.